The table lists the clone carrying this T cell receptor beta chain with a few counts. Its antigen is unidentified. Since all of the isolated RNA was reverse transcribed, expressed TCRB transcripts were what got sequenced. Libraries were prepared by immunoSEQ multiplex PCR; TCRdb keeps only in-frame clonotypes and omits some of them. The sample contains around 250,000 clones, around 20% of which appear only once. The data were taken from a study of beta chain features in type 1 diabetes. Regarding the study as a whole: Significant though moderate, a shortening of TCRB CDR3s appeared in all four CD4+ subsets of Type 1 diabetes patients.

Trimming took off 5 bases at V and 2 bases at J, with 13 bases between the two ends. CDR1 and CDR2 (germline): MNHEY, SMNVEV (reference sequence). The length of the CDR3 is 14 residues. Material for sequencing was naive CD4+ T cells from blood. The chain carries TRBV27 and TRBJ2-7; a weak D match, TRBD1 (5 bases). This sequence originates from a woman in her thirties or forties with type 1 diabetes. DNA for the CDR3: TGTGCCAGCAGTCTCCGACAGTCGGCCTACGAGCAGTACTTC. It is translated as CASSLRQSAYEQYF.